The 22 T cell receptor beta chains listed next were all sequenced from one sample in a study of identical twins. TCRdb itself ran the 5' RACE reads through MiXCR, one entry per CDR3 protein. Of around 550,000 distinct CDR3 sequences listed, approximately 14% were seen once; the top ten hold roughly 0.4%. These same data were also listed under a study on yellow fever vaccine responses in identical twins.

Sample: CD4+ T cells sorted from blood. All receptors come from a woman between 18 and 30 years old in good health.

This CDR3 is CASSLSGGTSTEAFF. CDR3 coding DNA: TGTGCCAGCAGTTTATCGGGGGGTACGAGCACTGAAGCTTTCTTT. The chain employs TRBV28 and TRBJ1-1, with D possibly matching TRBD1 (5 bases). This CDR3 spans 15 amino acids. CDR1 and CDR2 from the germline V gene are MDHEN and SYDVKM. Trimming cost V 1 base and J 4 bases, with 13 bases left between them. The full variable domain, in which reference TRBV28 and TRBJ1-1 provide the parts outside the CDR3, is DVKVTQSSRYLVKRTGEKVFLECVQDMDHENMFWYRQDPGLGLRLIYFSYDVKMKEKGDIPEGYSVSREKKERFSLILESASTNQTSMYLCASSLSGGTSTEAFFGQGTRLTVV.

Only a few counts were recorded for this clonotype. The chain joins TRBV12-3 or TRBV12-4 to TRBJ1-4; 9 positions agree with TRBD1. The CDR3 is made up of 15 amino acids. V was clipped by 6 bases and J by 8 bases; unmatched bases: 10. The CDR3 protein is CASSRNRGLKEKLFF. The CDR3 DNA reads as TGTGCCAGCAGCCGAAACAGGGGGCTAAAAGAAAAACTGTTTTTT.

CDR3 bases: TGCGCCAGCAGCGCAAATCCTAGCACAGATACGCAGTATTTT. Translation gives CASSANPSTDTQYF. The chain recombines TRBV5-1 with TRBJ2-3; no clear D. V dropped 4 bases and J dropped 0 bases, with 9 bases sitting between them. This CDR3 has 14 amino acids. Germline V gene data show CDR1 as SGHRS and CDR2 as YFSETQ.

This clonotype has just a few counts. The chain couples TRBV4-1 to TRBJ2-5, with 8 bases that match TRBD2. This CDR3 has 17 residues. The V gene end was trimmed by 1 base and the J gene end by 2 bases; junction bases not matched to a gene: 9. The germline V gene encodes CDR1 MGHRA and CDR2 YSYEKL. CDR3 sequence (DNA): TGCGCCAGCAGCCAAGCCCCGCGCGGGGGGCGACAAGAGACCCAGTACTTC. Protein: CASSQAPRGGRQETQYF.

V and J are TRBV10-3 and TRBJ1-3, with D possibly being TRBD1 (5 bases). The length of the CDR3 is 16 residues. Germline V gene lookup returns CDR1 ENHRY and CDR2 SYGVKD. Trimming cost V 6 bases and J 0 bases, with 15 bases left between them. The CDR3 DNA sequence: TGTGCCATCAGCGAAGGGGCCCTCAGCTCTGGAAACACCATATATTTT. It codes for CAISEGALSSGNTIYF.

This chain joins TRBV5-1 and TRBJ1-4; 12 bases fit TRBD1. V trimming: 0 bases; J trimming: 2 bases; junction bases outside the gene matches: 8. CDR3 length: 19 residues. Germline lookup yields CDR1 SGHRS and CDR2 YFSETQ. In nucleotides, the CDR3 is TGCGCCAGCAGCTTGGGATTGGGGACAGGGGGCTTCACTAATGAAAAACTGTTTTTT. Translation gives CASSLGLGTGGFTNEKLFF.

The chain is built from TRBV7-2 and TRBJ2-5, with 14 bases matching TRBD2. This CDR3 comprises 17 residues. Germline lookup yields CDR1 SGHTA and CDR2 FQGNSA. The J segment lost 6 bases and the V segment lost 0 bases, leaving 6 bases of the junction unmatched. In DNA, the CDR3 is TGTGCCAGCAGCTTAGCCGGGACTAGCGGGAGTTTGAAGACCCAGTACTTC. Residues: CASSLAGTSGSLKTQYF.

This clonotype was seen many times. This chain uses TRBV5-1 with TRBJ2-1; 8 positions match TRBD1. The CDR3 totals 16 residues. With V trimmed by 4 bases and J by 4 bases, 10 bases remained unmatched. Germline V gene sequence: CDR1 SGHRS, CDR2 YFSETQ. CDR3 loop: CASSKSQGAHYNEQFF. CDR3 nucleotides: TGCGCCAGCAGCAAATCCCAGGGGGCGCATTACAATGAGCAGTTCTTC.

This chain connects TRBV12-5 to TRBJ2-7, with 10 positions matching TRBD1. There are 16 residues in the CDR3. The germline gives CDR1 LGHNT, CDR2 FRNRAP. With V trimmed by 0 bases and J by 10 bases, 12 bases remained unmatched. The CDR3 DNA reads TGTGCTAGTGGTTTGGTCCCGGGACAGGGGTCATCATTCCAGTACTTC. It translates to CASGLVPGQGSSFQYF.

This clonotype was seen only a few times. The chain carries TRBV11-3 and TRBJ2-1; unclear D gene. Between the trimmed V and J ends, which lost 0 bases and 9 bases, there was a span of 15 bases. This CDR3 is 15 amino acids long. Looked up from germline, CDR1 is SGHNT and CDR2 is YENEEA. CDR3 residues: CASSLEGVEMSEQFF. The CDR3 DNA reads as TGTGCCAGCAGCTTAGAAGGTGTGGAGATGTCTGAGCAGTTCTTC.

The V and J genes are TRBV7-8 and TRBJ2-5; 9 positions agree with TRBD1. This CDR3 contains 16 residues. V gave up 3 bases and J gave up 5 bases; unmatched junction bases: 10. Germline V CDR1 and CDR2: SGHVS, FQNEAQ. The CDR3 here is CASSFARTGVYETQYF. In nucleotides, the CDR3 is TGTGCCAGCAGCTTTGCTAGGACAGGGGTTTACGAGACCCAGTACTTC.

This clonotype has a handful of counts. The gene calls are TRBV18 and TRBJ1-4; D ambiguous. V lost 2 bases and J lost 2, with 6 bases in between. In germline, CDR1 is KGHSH, CDR2 LQKENI. CDR3 size: 14 residues. This CDR3 reads CASSPVDTNEKLFF. The DNA of the CDR3 is TGTGCCAGCTCACCAGTGGATACTAATGAAAAACTGTTTTTT.

The chain couples TRBV4-1 to TRBJ1-1, with 9 bases that match TRBD1. The CDR3 covers 16 residues. Germline V gene data show CDR1 as MGHRA and CDR2 as YSYEKL. V gave up 3 bases and J gave up 1 base; unmatched junction bases: 6. The CDR3 DNA is TGCGCCAGCAGCCAGCACAGGGGGCCGGGGAACACTGAAGCTTTCTTT. It translates to CASSQHRGPGNTEAFF.

V usage is TRBV7-2 and J usage is TRBJ2-3; D perhaps matches TRBD1 (5 bases). Germline assignment: CDR1 SGHTA and CDR2 FQGNSA. The CDR3 has 17 amino acids. Trimming stripped 5 bases from V and 0 bases from J, with 18 bases between. The CDR3 reads CASSLGVFSVSTDTQYF. The CDR3, as DNA: TGTGCCAGCAGCCTAGGGGTTTTTTCAGTCAGCACAGATACGCAGTATTTT.

This clonotype has a handful of counts. This sequence joins TRBV12-3 or TRBV12-4 and TRBJ2-5, with TRBD2 identical over 13 bases. CDR3 length equals 16 residues. The ends lost 7 bases at V and 2 bases at J; junction bases unmatched: 7. This CDR3 is CASKGLAGVGQETQYF. The DNA for the CDR3 is TGTGCCAGCAAAGGACTAGCGGGAGTCGGTCAAGAGACCCAGTACTTC.

The V call is TRBV18, the J call TRBJ2-7; no reliable D call. Germline CDR1 and CDR2: KGHSH and LQKENI. The V and J ends lost 5 bases and 5 bases respectively, with 7 bases between them. CDR3 length equals 11 residues. The CDR3 DNA reads TGTGCCAGCTCAATCCAGGACGAGCAGTACTTC. It yields the protein CASSIQDEQYF. The full variable domain, its missing parts supplied by reference TRBV18 and TRBJ2-7, is NAGVMQNPRHLVRRRGQEARLRCSPMKGHSHVYWYRQLPEEGLKFMVYLQKENIIDESGMPKERFSAEFPKEGPSILRIQQVVRGDSAAYFCASSIQDEQYFGPGTRLTVT.

V gene TRBV6-5 combines with J gene TRBJ2-1; 8 positions match TRBD2. The CDR3 totals 14 residues. Unmatched junction bases numbered 4, after V lost 2 bases and J lost 7 bases. CDR1 is MNHEY, CDR2 SVGAGI, per germline. In DNA form, the CDR3 reads TGTGCCAGCAGTTACGGGCGGGAGGTTAATGAGCAGTTCTTC. Translating it yields CASSYGREVNEQFF.

Only a few counts were recorded for this clonotype. The V gene is TRBV12-5, the J gene TRBJ2-1; 13 nucleotides agree with TRBD2. With V trimmed by 0 bases and J by 6 bases, 11 bases remained unmatched. Germline V gene data show CDR1 as LGHNT and CDR2 as FRNRAP. The CDR3 loop spans 19 amino acids. In DNA, the CDR3 is TGTGCTAGTGGTTTGGTAGCGCGACTAGCGGGAGGTCGCGGCAATGAGCAGTTCTTC. Protein sequence: CASGLVARLAGGRGNEQFF.

This clonotype was seen a handful of times. J is TRBJ2-7 and V is TRBV27; TRBD1 or TRBD2 may be the D gene (5 bases each). The CDR3 is made up of 14 amino acids. Trimming left V 7 bases short and J 1 base short, with 14 bases between. Germline V gene data show CDR1 as MNHEY and CDR2 as SMNVEV (reference sequence). The CDR3 DNA reads TGTGCCAGCAAGGGCAGGGAGTTTTCCTACGAGCAGTACTTC. This translates into CASKGREFSYEQYF.

In DNA, the CDR3 is TGCGCCAGCAGCCCGGGGCAGGGGTTGAATTCACCCCTCCACTTT. Translation: CASSPGQGLNSPLHF. This chain links TRBV4-1 with TRBJ1-6, with a possible D match to TRBD1 (6 bases). The V gene lost 4 bases and the J gene lost 7 bases, with 14 bases spanning the gap. Germline V gives CDR1 MGHRA, CDR2 YSYEKL. CDR3 length: 15 amino acids.

This clonotype was recorded a few times. The chain combines TRBV12-3 or TRBV12-4 with TRBJ2-7, with D possibly being TRBD1 or TRBD2 (5 bases each). With 5 bases removed from V and 4 bases from J, the gap between germline ends came to 15 bases. The CDR3 covers 14 residues. The CDR3 region has the DNA TGTGCCAGCAGTACGGGGACCGGAAGGTACGAGCAGTACTTC. Its protein product is CASSTGTGRYEQYF.

The rearrangement uses TRBV19 and TRBJ2-4; D remains unclear. The CDR3 loop spans 14 amino acids. Germline V gives CDR1 LNHDA, CDR2 SQIVND (reference sequence). V dropped 3 bases and J dropped 1 base, with 7 bases sitting between them. This CDR3 is CASSMMEAKNIQYF. Here the CDR3 DNA reads TGTGCCAGTAGTATGATGGAGGCCAAAAACATTCAGTACTTC.